The 19 T cell receptor beta chains presented below share a single source sample, sequenced in a study of T-cell memory formation after mild COVID-19. TCRdb redid the calling of the 5' RACE reads with MiXCR, one entry per CDR3 protein. The sample shows more than 110,000 distinct CDR3 sequences, 11% to 15% of them seen only once. The sequenced material came from PBMCs or a T cell subset sorted from them (not recorded which). The receptors come from an adult woman who had mild COVID-19 (a few samples of this study predate the infection). Cell type and time point are not known.

Many counts were recorded for this clonotype. The CDR3 region has the DNA TGTGCCAGCAGCTCCGGTGGGGGTTCTGAGCAGTTCTTC. Encoded protein: CASSSGGGSEQFF. This chain uses TRBV5-6 with TRBJ2-1; D is possibly TRBD1 or TRBD2 (5 bases each). V gave up 3 bases and J gave up 9 bases, with 13 bases separating them. CDR3 length: 13 amino acids. Germline-derived CDR1 and CDR2 are SGHDT and YYEEEE.

V and J are TRBV4-3 and TRBJ1-1; no firm D call. The germline V and J ends were trimmed by 0 bases and 11 bases, with 19 bases remaining between them. The germline gives CDR1 LGHNA, CDR2 YSLEER. This CDR3 has 15 residues. In nucleotides, the CDR3 is TGCGCCAGCAGCCAAGAGTATCTACGGTTCAGTAGGGCTTTCTTT. Translating gives CASSQEYLRFSRAFF.

This clonotype was counted a few times. The CDR3 sequence is CASSYSMWGSSFPGELFF. In nucleotides, the CDR3 is TGTGCCAGCAGTTACTCGATGTGGGGGAGTTCTTTCCCCGGGGAGCTGTTTTTT. The rearrangement links TRBV6-2 or TRBV6-3 to TRBJ2-2; D is perhaps TRBD1 or TRBD2 (5 bases each). The CDR3 is 18 amino acids. CDR1 and CDR2 (germline): MNHEY, SVGEGT. V lost 0 bases and J 6 bases, leaving 20 bases between the germline ends.

The genes are TRBV12-3 or TRBV12-4 and TRBJ2-2; D gene unclear. The CDR3 contains 15 residues. V lost 5 bases, J lost 4 bases, and 14 bases lay in between. This CDR3 reads CASSISVKGTGELFF. The CDR3 coding sequence is TGTGCCAGCAGTATTTCCGTGAAGGGCACCGGGGAGCTGTTTTTT.

In this sample, this clonotype turned up a few times. The chain employs TRBV30 and TRBJ1-2; 8 nucleotides align to TRBD1. This CDR3 region has 13 residues. Germline V gene lookup returns CDR1 GTSNPN and CDR2 SVGIG (reference sequence). V lost 2 bases and J lost 8; bases outside the gene matches: 7. The CDR3 nucleotides are TGTGCCTGGAGTCCCGGGACAGGCGAGGGCTACACCTTC. Translating it yields CAWSPGTGEGYTF. The variable domain in full, completed from reference TRBV30 and TRBJ1-2, reads SQTIHQWPATLVQPVGSPLSLECTVEGTSNPNLYWYRQAAGRGLQLLFYSVGIGQISSEVPQNLSASRPQDRQFILSSKKLLLSDSGFYLCAWSPGTGEGYTFGSGTRLTVV.

This clonotype was recorded at least ten times. CDR3 bases: TGTGCCACCAGTGATAGGCACAGGGGATTCTCCTACAATGAGCAGTTCTTC. Residues: CATSDRHRGFSYNEQFF. V is TRBV24-1 and J is TRBJ2-1; the match to TRBD1 covers 7 bases. The CDR3 covers 17 residues. The germline gives CDR1 KGHDR, CDR2 SFDVKD. With 3 bases clipped from V and 0 bases from J, the junction kept 7 bases outside the gene matches.

This clonotype was picked up a small number of times. V and J are TRBV5-1 and TRBJ2-7, with D possibly matching TRBD2 (6 bases). V was clipped by 2 bases and J by 0 bases, with 12 bases between them. This CDR3 comprises 15 residues. Germline-derived CDR1 and CDR2 are SGHRS and YFSETQ. CDR3 sequence reads: CASSFHVGGSYEQYF. In nucleotides, the CDR3 is TGCGCCAGCAGCTTTCACGTCGGGGGCTCCTACGAGCAGTACTTC.

Only a few counts were recorded for this clonotype. The genes are TRBV6-5 and TRBJ1-1, with 7 nucleotides matching TRBD1. The CDR3 consists of 13 residues. Germline assignment: CDR1 MNHEY and CDR2 SVGAGI. Losses at the gene ends were 0 bases for V and 6 bases for J; bases not matched to a gene: 1. The CDR3 loop is CASSYSDRAEAFF. The CDR3 DNA is TGTGCCAGCAGTTACTCTGACAGGGCTGAAGCTTTCTTT.

The chain employs TRBV28 and TRBJ2-4, with D possibly TRBD2 on 5 matching bases. The CDR3 spans 16 residues. Looked up from germline, CDR1 is MDHEN and CDR2 is SYDVKM. V was trimmed by 9 bases and J by 4 bases, leaving 22 bases between them. The CDR3 is CASSGRADPTKNIQYF. In DNA form, the CDR3 reads TGTGCCAGTTCGGGGAGAGCGGATCCCACGAAAAACATTCAGTACTTC.

In its sample, this clonotype was seen a few times. This chain connects TRBV10-3 to TRBJ2-1, with D possibly TRBD2 on 6 matching bases. The germline CDR1 and CDR2 sequences are ENHRY and SYGVKD. The CDR3 sequence is 15 residues long. Deletions cut 7 bases from V and 3 bases from J, with 16 bases between. The CDR3 sequence is CAIMGGEADYNEQFF. CDR3 DNA: TGTGCCATCATGGGGGGAGAGGCGGACTACAATGAGCAGTTCTTC.

The chain couples TRBV7-9 to TRBJ1-1; D gene ambiguous. This CDR3 is 13 amino acids long. The V end was cut by 5 bases, the J end by 0 bases, with 7 bases between. The germline CDR1 and CDR2 sequences are SEHNR and FQNEAQ (reference sequence). The CDR3 here is CASSQTVNTEAFF. The CDR3 DNA sequence: TGTGCCAGCAGCCAGACGGTGAACACTGAAGCTTTCTTT.

J is TRBJ1-1 and V is TRBV7-9, with 8 positions matching TRBD1. The CDR3 spans 17 residues. The V gene's germline CDR1 is SEHNR and CDR2 FQNEAQ (reference sequence). The ends lost 2 bases at V and 5 bases at J; junction bases unmatched: 13. The CDR3 region is CASSLPRRQGSSTEAFF. The CDR3 DNA is TGTGCCAGCAGCTTACCCCGCCGACAGGGGTCATCAACTGAAGCTTTCTTT.

Only a few counts were recorded for this clonotype. This rearrangement joins TRBV20-1 to TRBJ2-3, with 10 bases identical to TRBD2. This CDR3 spans 16 amino acids. Losses at the gene ends were 0 bases for V and 4 bases for J; bases not matched to a gene: 7. CDR1 is DFQATT and CDR2 is SNEGSKA in the germline V gene (reference sequence). In nucleotides, the CDR3 is TGCAGTGCTAGAGATGATCTAGCGGGAGAGTCAGATACGCAGTATTTT. Translating gives CSARDDLAGESDTQYF.

On this clonotype: At one end, the junction sequence differs from germline, possibly due to a read error. The chain employs TRBV4-3 and TRBJ2-5, with 7 bases fitting TRBD2. Looked up from germline, CDR1 is LGHNA and CDR2 is YSLEER. The length of the CDR3 is 15 residues. CDR3 in amino acids: CASSQDGDYQGTQYF. The CDR3 nucleotides are TGCGCCAGCAGCCAAGACGGGGACTACCAAGGGACCCAGTACTTC.

The chain is built from TRBV6-2 or TRBV6-3 and TRBJ2-5; the D gene could be TRBD1 or TRBD2 (5 bases each). The CDR3 contains 17 residues. Germline V gene lookup returns CDR1 MNHEY and CDR2 SVGEGT. The V and J ends lost 5 bases and 2 bases respectively, with 21 bases between them. The CDR3: CASSTGGDLLAQETQYF. Written as DNA, the CDR3 is TGTGCCAGCAGTACCGGTGGGGACCTGTTAGCTCAAGAGACCCAGTACTTC.

This clonotype was counted at least ten times. This sequence joins TRBV6-6 and TRBJ2-1; TRBD2 is a possible D gene (6 bases). This CDR3 spans 18 amino acids. Germline CDR1 MNHNY, CDR2 SVGAGI (reference sequence). V lost 7 bases and J lost 0, with 22 bases in between. The CDR3 reads CASNLGPPLASSYNEQFF. CDR3 sequence (DNA): TGTGCCAGCAATCTAGGGCCCCCTCTAGCGAGCTCCTACAATGAGCAGTTCTTC.

This clonotype has only a few counts. The V gene is TRBV4-1, the J gene TRBJ2-7, with a weak D call TRBD2 (5 bases). From germline, CDR1 is MGHRA and CDR2 YSYEKL. This CDR3 region has 15 residues. V shed 2 bases and J shed 3 bases, with 14 bases lying between them. The chain's CDR3 is CASSQIGVGGYEQYF. CDR3 DNA sequence: TGCGCCAGCAGCCAAATTGGGGTAGGAGGCTACGAGCAGTACTTC.

There are a few counts of this clonotype. This chain connects TRBV27 to TRBJ2-3; 11 nucleotides match TRBD2. V was pared by 2 bases and J by 0 bases, with 4 bases of the junction left unmatched. Per germline, CDR1 MNHEY and CDR2 SMNVEV (reference sequence). There are 17 residues in the CDR3. In nucleotides, the CDR3 is TGTGCCAGCAGTTTAGTAGCGGGAGGGTGGAGCACAGATACGCAGTATTTT. This encodes CASSLVAGGWSTDTQYF.

The chain carries TRBV6-5 and TRBJ1-1; D possibly corresponds to TRBD1 (5 bases). The V gene's germline CDR1 is MNHEY and CDR2 SVGAGI. The ends were cut back, 5 bases at V and 1 base at J, with 8 bases in the middle. This CDR3 has 13 residues. The DNA for the CDR3 is TGTGCCAGCAGTGATGGGGGGAACACTGAAGCTTTCTTT. It translates to CASSDGGNTEAFF.